This record looks at one T cell receptor beta chain sequence and its context. What antigen it recognizes has not been identified. The sample holds no much larger clone one base away, and base qualities are not on file. These data come from a study of blood T cell repertoires in COVID-19 (dated by TCRdb to 2018 to 2021). Describing the broader study: The collaborator samples originated in the United States, Italy and Spain and spanned the acute and convalescent phases of COVID-19. The material from the prospective study consisted of cDNA or gDNA derived from T cells, B-cell-depleted T cells, or PBMCs. Where HLA class I and class II types were available, the types were taken from metadata supplied by the sample provider, not from assay-based typing. Deeply sampled blood TCRbeta repertoires from subjects exposed to, actively infected with, or recovered from COVID-19 were included in the dataset. The repertoires were released in a freely available public database intended as a resource for research on the immune response to SARS-CoV-2. The samples were drawn from two sources: the first 160 participants of the ongoing ImmuneRACE study, and 950 to 1,500 subjects contributed by 6 global collaborators. Nearly every sample came with metadata listing a de-identified subject ID, COVID-19 status, age in years and sex.

What the study reported, not specific to this receptor: The amount of clinical and demographic metadata varied by source and participant and was provided uncurated.

Collaborating institutions collected whole blood in K2EDTA tubes following their own protocols. For TCRbeta analysis, collaborators shipped samples in one of three forms: frozen whole blood, isolated PBMCs, or DNA extracted from either of those sample types. TCRbeta CDR3 regions were amplified from genomic DNA by means of the immunoSEQ Assay, a bias-controlled multiplex PCR. In the original analysis: The number of nucleated cells in each sample was estimated from the amplification of reference gene primers within the assay. To quantify the absolute abundance of each unique TCRbeta CDR3 rearrangement, sequence reads were collapsed and filtered. Productive Simpson clonality was computed per sample as the square root of Simpson's diversity index over productive rearrangements. TCRdb provides this immuneACCESS table in a form limited to in-frame rearrangements. Some clones are lacking; in checked studies, under half of them reflect an unresolved V gene, and why the rest are absent is not known. V, J and clone size are taken as reported in that table, and D and trimming were inferred from the DNA itself. Recorded for this sample are just over 150,000 clones; about 88% of them occurred a single time. The ten largest account for about 2.4% of the sample.

Material: peripheral blood. The receptor was isolated from a woman aged 70-85 years with acute or convalescent COVID-19.

The CDR3 reads as follows: CASSLGARGTDTQYF. At the DNA level, the sequence is TGTGCCAGCAGTCTTGGGGCTAGAGGTACAGATACGCAGTATTTT. The chain is encoded by TRBV11-2 joined to TRBJ2-3, with TRBD1 perhaps the D gene, on 5 matching bases. The germline V gene specifies SGHAT as CDR1 and FQNNGV as CDR2. Taken from cysteine to phenylalanine, the CDR3 has 15 residues. The CDR3 DNA has 45 bases and is translated from base 1. V loses 6 bases of germline sequence and J loses 3 bases, and the interval between the two ends is 16 bases.